This T cell receptor beta chain was sequenced in a study of OX40 agonist ivuxolimab in advanced cancers. In terms of the full investigation: Ivuxolimab, which targeted the costimulatory receptor OX40 (CD134), was an agonistic, fully human IgG2 monoclonal antibody. Intravenous ivuxolimab was administered to patients every 2 weeks at six dose levels: 0.01, 0.1, 0.3, 1.5, 3 and 10 mg/kg. Of the approximately 50 dose-escalation patients, hepatocellular carcinoma was present in around 20, melanoma in some 15, renal cell carcinoma in 9 and head and neck cancer in 9. The dose-escalation cohort was about 87% male with a mean age of approximately 59 years, ranging from roughly 23 to 90. Prior anti-PD-1, anti-PD-L1 or anti-CTLA-4 therapy was permitted, and checkpoint inhibitors had been received by under 50% of dose-escalation patients. Partial responses occurred in three dose-escalation patients, of whom one had hepatocellular carcinoma and two had cutaneous melanoma. The point of sequencing TCRbeta in the periphery was to test whether ivuxolimab changed TCR sequence diversity and drove clonal T-cell expansion. The paper describes the monotherapy dose-escalation part (N of about 57 patients) of the phase I trial of ivuxolimab.

Patients with autoimmune disease history or receiving systemic immunosuppression were excluded from the trial. Peripheral blood for TCR sequencing was collected from all dose cohorts at baseline, on cycle 4 day 1, and on cycle 7 day 1. Samples were obtained from an open-label, multicenter, first-in-human phase I dose-escalation trial of ivuxolimab. The trial enrolled adults with locally advanced or metastatic head and neck squamous cell, hepatocellular, melanoma or renal cell carcinoma. Before TCR sequencing, CD4+ T cells and CD8+ T cells were sorted from peripheral blood as separate populations. What the authors observed across the whole study: After ivuxolimab, expanded clones were on average more numerous among CD8+ T cells than among CD4+ T cells. At doses of 0.1 to 3.0 mg/kg, clonal expansion of both CD4+ and CD8+ T cells in blood was seen between baseline and week 6. Partial responders in the 0.1-3.0 mg/kg groups had among the lowest normalized peripheral clonal expansion, especially among CD8+ T cells. Which antigens the clonally expanded peripheral T cells were specific for was not determined. Low levels of normalized T-cell clonal expansion were also seen in some patients who did not respond.

Genomic DNA was isolated from the sorted cells so that the TCRbeta CDR3 region could be sequenced. The immunoSEQ Assay was used to sequence the TCRbeta CDR3 regions. TCRdb obtained this table from immuneACCESS and retained in-frame rearrangements with V and J assigned. These tables miss some clones; where compared with another copy, unresolved V genes account for less than half of the shortfall, and the remainder is unexplained. The sample contains around 75,000 clones, about 90% of them found a single time. The ten largest account for approximately 2.4% of the sample. As regards this clone: The antigen it binds to is not known. No quality values exist for individual bases; no much larger clone is one base distant.

Sequences DFQATT (CDR1) and SNEGSKA (CDR2) are obtained from the germline V gene (reference sequence). The V end loses 6 bases and the J end loses 5 bases, and a stretch of 7 bases separates them. Including the terminal cysteine and phenylalanine, the CDR3 comprises 11 residues. Just CDR3 DNA is preserved here, 33 bases in frame from base 1. The sequence was collected from an adult with an advanced solid tumor such as melanoma, head and neck, liver or kidney cancer. Sample: CD4+ or CD8+ T cells sorted from blood, taken in a trial of the OX40 agonist ivuxolimab. The chain is made from TRBV20-1 and TRBJ2-2; the D segment could be TRBD2, given 5 matching bases. The CDR3 region has the sequence CSARRTGELFF. The bases read TGCAGTGCCAGGAGGACCGGGGAGCTGTTTTTT.